The sequence of this TCR beta chain was determined in a study of blood T cell repertoires in COVID-19 (TCRdb year 2020). As for the study more broadly: Samples covering the acute and convalescent phases of COVID-19 were provided by collaborators in the United States, Italy and Spain. The material from the prospective study consisted of cDNA or gDNA derived from T cells, B-cell-depleted T cells, or PBMCs. Deeply sampled blood TCRbeta repertoires from subjects exposed to, actively infected with, or recovered from COVID-19 were included in the dataset. The repertoires were released in a freely available public database meant as a resource for research on the immune response to SARS-CoV-2. Samples were obtained from the ongoing ImmuneRACE study (first 160 participants) and from over a thousand subjects provided by 6 global collaborators. Nearly every sample came with metadata listing a de-identified subject ID, COVID-19 status, age in years and sex. Where available, HLA class I and class II types were obtained from metadata supplied by the sample provider rather than from assay-based typing.

This clone was seen a few times. Its antigen specificity is not known. No per-base quality is available; no much larger clone lies one base away. Looking up the germline V gene yields CDR1 SGHDN and CDR2 FVKESK. Measured from the cysteine to the phenylalanine, the CDR3 is 13 residues long. Just the 39-base CDR3 DNA is kept, in frame starting at base 1. V is pared back by 3 bases and J by 10 bases, with 15 bases lying between the germline termini. TCRbeta CDR3 regions were amplified from genomic DNA using the immunoSEQ Assay, a bias-controlled multiplex PCR. In the authors' own workflow: The number of nucleated cells in each sample was estimated from the amplification of reference gene primers within the assay. Sequence reads were collapsed and filtered to measure the absolute abundance of every unique TCRbeta CDR3 rearrangement. Productive Simpson clonality was computed per sample as the square root of Simpson's diversity index over productive rearrangements. TCRdb mirrors the immuneACCESS table, restricted to in-frame sequences. Some clones are absent from its copies; in checked studies, under half trace to an unresolved V gene, and the reason for the others is unknown. The V and J calls and clone size were taken over from that table, and D and trimming were inferred from the DNA. The sample profile shows about 320,000 clones; around 90% of them were found once. Approximately 4.7% of the sample is taken by the ten largest.

Participants in the prospective study were enrolled through a virtual design, were aged roughly 18 to 100 years, and lived in 24 United States geographic areas. To assign participants to cohorts, the prospective study relied on clinical history that participants themselves reported in a screening survey and a study questionnaire. ImmuneRACE Cohort 3 recovered participants were defined by two consecutive negative NP/OP PCR tests, healthcare professional clearance, or symptom resolution. In the prospective study, mobile phlebotomists collected whole blood, serum and a nasopharyngeal or oropharyngeal swab from each participant. Prospective study participants could optionally give additional blood draws and questionnaires over a roughly two-month period. Before DNA extraction, prospective study blood samples were shipped either frozen or at room temperature. General conclusions and limits of the study: The quantity of clinical and demographic metadata differed by source and by participant and was supplied without curation.

Source material: PBMCs or T cells enriched from blood (not recorded which). The chain is encoded by TRBV14 joined to TRBJ1-1; TRBD1 could be the D gene, as 5 bases match. This TCR was sampled from a man between 60 and 75 years old who had recovered from COVID-19. The CDR3 is CASSQMLRTPAFF. The nucleotide sequence is TGTGCCAGCAGCCAGATGCTCCGGACACCAGCTTTCTTT.